The rows below give T cell receptor beta chains drawn from one sample of a study of shared clonotypes between healthy human individuals. Measured with immunoSEQ multiplex PCR; TCRdb has only the in-frame clones, and not every one. Of 2 million to 2.5 million clones in the sample, about 94% were seen once. The sequenced sample was naive CD8+ T cells sorted from blood. The receptor source for this set is a man younger than 35 in good health. Each CDR3 is given with its conserved first and last residue. A D gene is named only where the DNA matches it firmly. Not every row has a clone size; where given, it reads once, few, many or a size class.

V gene: TRBV7-9; J gene: TRBJ2-5; D gene: NA; clone size: NA; CDR3 protein: CASSHRDTSQETQYF; CDR3 DNA: TGTGCCAGCAGCCACCGGGACACAAGCCAAGAGACCCAGTACTTC
V gene: TRBV7-2; J gene: TRBJ2-7; D gene: TRBD2; clone size: NA; CDR3 protein: CASSLAPLAGGQQYF; CDR3 DNA: TGTGCCAGCAGCTTAGCGCCTCTAGCGGGGGGCCAGCAGTACTTC
V gene: TRBV6-1; J gene: TRBJ2-7; D gene: TRBD2; clone size: NA; CDR3 protein: CASSEFAGASYEQYF; CDR3 DNA: TGTGCCAGCAGTGAATTCGCGGGAGCTAGCTACGAGCAGTACTTC
V gene: TRBV7-9; J gene: TRBJ2-3; D gene: TRBD2; clone size: NA; CDR3 protein: CASTQLGSGGLTDTQYF; CDR3 DNA: TGTGCCAGCACCCAACTAGGTAGCGGGGGCCTCACAGATACGCAGTATTTT
V gene: TRBV9; J gene: TRBJ1-1; D gene: NA; clone size: NA; CDR3 protein: CASSSRLYTEAFF; CDR3 DNA: TGTGCCAGCAGTAGCAGGCTGTACACTGAAGCTTTCTTT
V gene: TRBV21-1; J gene: TRBJ1-1; D gene: NA; clone size: NA; CDR3 protein: CASSKAKGGDPPGTEAFF; CDR3 DNA: TGTGCCAGCAGCAAAGCGAAGGGGGGGGACCCTCCGGGAACTGAAGCTTTCTTT
V gene: TRBV9; J gene: TRBJ2-3; D gene: TRBD2; clone size: NA; CDR3 protein: CASSDSGRGGTDTQYF; CDR3 DNA: TGTGCCAGCAGCGATAGTGGTCGGGGGGGCACAGATACGCAGTATTTT
V gene: TRBV6-5; J gene: TRBJ2-1; D gene: NA; clone size: NA; CDR3 protein: CASSYELHEQFF; CDR3 DNA: TGTGCCAGCAGTTACGAGTTACATGAGCAGTTCTTC
V gene: TRBV6-6; J gene: TRBJ2-7; D gene: NA; clone size: NA; CDR3 protein: CASSYGGLTYEQYF; CDR3 DNA: TGTGCCAGCAGTTACGGGGGACTGACCTACGAGCAGTACTTC
V gene: TRBV28; J gene: TRBJ2-1; D gene: NA; clone size: NA; CDR3 protein: CASSLPGNEQFF; CDR3 DNA: TGTGCCAGCAGTTTGCCAGGCAATGAGCAGTTCTTC
V gene: TRBV7-8; J gene: TRBJ1-5; D gene: NA; clone size: once; CDR3 protein: CASSLVPENNQPQHF; CDR3 DNA: TGTGCCAGCAGCTTAGTTCCGGAGAACAATCAGCCCCAGCATTTT
V gene: TRBV4-2; J gene: TRBJ2-2; D gene: NA; clone size: NA; CDR3 protein: CASSQGSSGDNTGELFF; CDR3 DNA: TGTGCCAGCAGCCAAGGTTCATCCGGGGACAACACCGGGGAGCTGTTTTTT
V gene: TRBV19; J gene: TRBJ1-2; D gene: NA; clone size: NA; CDR3 protein: CASRSSETGRPHYGYTF; CDR3 DNA: TGTGCCAGTAGATCCTCCGAGACAGGCCGCCCCCACTATGGCTACACCTTC
V gene: TRBV30; J gene: TRBJ2-5; D gene: NA; clone size: NA; CDR3 protein: CAWSSVETQYF; CDR3 DNA: TGTGCCTGGAGCAGCGTGGAGACCCAGTACTTC
V gene: TRBV10-1; J gene: TRBJ1-1; D gene: NA; clone size: once; CDR3 protein: CASSTLSVYGSEAFF; CDR3 DNA: TGCGCCAGCAGTACGCTATCAGTATATGGCTCTGAAGCTTTCTTT
V gene: TRBV7-9; J gene: TRBJ2-1; D gene: NA; clone size: NA; CDR3 protein: CASLSGEFNEQFF; CDR3 DNA: TGTGCCAGCTTATCGGGAGAATTCAATGAGCAGTTCTTC
V gene: TRBV7-2; J gene: TRBJ2-2; D gene: NA; clone size: NA; CDR3 protein: CASSGKGELFF; CDR3 DNA: TGTGCCAGCAGCGGCAAGGGGGAGCTGTTTTTT
V gene: TRBV23-1; J gene: TRBJ1-1; D gene: TRBD1; clone size: NA; CDR3 protein: CASSHRGLIPEAFF; CDR3 DNA: TGCGCCAGCAGTCACAGGGGGCTAATCCCTGAAGCTTTCTTT
V gene: TRBV7-9; J gene: TRBJ2-3; D gene: NA; clone size: NA; CDR3 protein: CASSLSPTDTQYF; CDR3 DNA: TGTGCCAGCAGCTTAAGCCCCACAGATACGCAGTATTTT
V gene: TRBV27; J gene: TRBJ2-5; D gene: NA; clone size: NA; CDR3 protein: CASSPLTQYF; CDR3 DNA: TGTGCCAGCAGTCCCCTGACCCAGTACTTC
V gene: TRBV5-6; J gene: TRBJ2-7; D gene: NA; clone size: NA; CDR3 protein: CASSLGPGGAYEQYF; CDR3 DNA: TGTGCCAGCAGCTTAGGTCCAGGGGGGGCCTACGAGCAGTACTTC
V gene: TRBV18; J gene: TRBJ2-7; D gene: TRBD1; clone size: NA; CDR3 protein: CASSPQRTGGDSYEQYF; CDR3 DNA: TGTGCCAGCTCACCACAAAGGACAGGGGGGGACTCCTACGAGCAGTACTTC
V gene: TRBV6-5; J gene: TRBJ2-2; D gene: NA; clone size: few; CDR3 protein: CASSYSGENTGELFF; CDR3 DNA: TGTGCCAGCAGTTACTCTGGGGAGAACACCGGGGAGCTGTTTTTT
V gene: TRBV5-4; J gene: TRBJ2-7; D gene: TRBD1; clone size: NA; CDR3 protein: CASSLAAGQGPYEQYF; CDR3 DNA: TGTGCCAGCAGCTTGGCCGCGGGACAGGGGCCCTACGAGCAGTACTTC
V gene: TRBV4-1; J gene: TRBJ1-3; D gene: NA; clone size: NA; CDR3 protein: CASAGEGNTIYF; CDR3 DNA: TGCGCCAGCGCCGGCGAAGGAAACACCATATATTTT
V gene: TRBV28; J gene: TRBJ2-1; D gene: TRBD1; clone size: NA; CDR3 protein: CASSSTPGTVYNEQFF; CDR3 DNA: TGTGCCAGCAGTTCGACTCCCGGGACAGTCTACAATGAGCAGTTCTTC
V gene: TRBV10-3; J gene: TRBJ2-5; D gene: NA; clone size: NA; CDR3 protein: CAISDWGRKMETQYF; CDR3 DNA: TGTGCCATCAGTGATTGGGGACGGAAAATGGAGACCCAGTACTTC
V gene: TRBV27; J gene: TRBJ1-5; D gene: NA; clone size: NA; CDR3 protein: CASSNSTYQPQHF; CDR3 DNA: TGTGCCAGCAGTAATTCCACTTATCAGCCCCAGCATTTT
V gene: TRBV10-2; J gene: TRBJ2-7; D gene: TRBD1; clone size: NA; CDR3 protein: CASSDPGTGNEQYF; CDR3 DNA: TGCGCCAGCAGTGATCCCGGGACAGGGAACGAGCAGTACTTC
V gene: TRBV27; J gene: TRBJ2-7; D gene: NA; clone size: NA; CDR3 protein: CASSYGASASYEQYF; CDR3 DNA: TGTGCCAGCAGTTACGGGGCATCTGCCTCCTACGAGCAGTACTTC
V gene: TRBV27; J gene: TRBJ1-2; D gene: NA; clone size: NA; CDR3 protein: CASSPPGAYGYTF; CDR3 DNA: TGTGCCAGCAGCCCTCCAGGGGCATATGGCTACACCTTC
V gene: TRBV27; J gene: TRBJ1-5; D gene: NA; clone size: NA; CDR3 protein: CASSFSGVAQPQHF; CDR3 DNA: TGTGCCAGCAGTTTCTCGGGGGTCGCTCAGCCCCAGCATTTT
V gene: TRBV19; J gene: TRBJ2-2; D gene: TRBD1; clone size: NA; CDR3 protein: CASMGQMNTGELFF; CDR3 DNA: TGTGCCAGTATGGGACAGATGAACACCGGGGAGCTGTTTTTT
V gene: TRBV27; J gene: TRBJ2-1; D gene: TRBD1; clone size: NA; CDR3 protein: CASSWTGAEQFF; CDR3 DNA: TGTGCCAGCAGTTGGACAGGGGCCGAGCAGTTCTTC
V gene: TRBV6-5; J gene: TRBJ1-5; D gene: NA; clone size: NA; CDR3 protein: CASSTNRQGNQPQHF; CDR3 DNA: TGTGCCAGCAGTACCAACAGGCAGGGCAATCAGCCCCAGCATTTT
V gene: TRBV11-2; J gene: TRBJ1-5; D gene: NA; clone size: NA; CDR3 protein: CASSLEGLLNQPQHF; CDR3 DNA: TGTGCCAGCAGCTTAGAAGGTTTGCTCAATCAGCCCCAGCATTTT
V gene: TRBV11-2; J gene: TRBJ2-5; D gene: NA; clone size: NA; CDR3 protein: CASSRVRGETQYF; CDR3 DNA: TGTGCCAGCAGCCGCGTGCGAGGGGAGACCCAGTACTTC
V gene: TRBV5-4; J gene: TRBJ2-7; D gene: NA; clone size: once; CDR3 protein: CASSLNTESLYEQYF; CDR3 DNA: TGTGCCAGCAGCTTAAACACGGAGAGCCTATACGAGCAGTACTTC
V gene: TRBV6-5; J gene: TRBJ1-4; D gene: NA; clone size: NA; CDR3 protein: CATALDQANEKLFF; CDR3 DNA: TGTGCCACAGCCTTGGACCAAGCTAATGAAAAACTGTTTTTT
V gene: TRBV13; J gene: TRBJ2-1; D gene: NA; clone size: NA; CDR3 protein: CASSPPGAPSNEQFF; CDR3 DNA: TGTGCCAGCAGCCCACCGGGAGCCCCAAGTAATGAGCAGTTCTTC
V gene: TRBV27; J gene: TRBJ1-1; D gene: NA; clone size: NA; CDR3 protein: CASSFNAGMNTEAFF; CDR3 DNA: TGTGCCAGCAGTTTCAATGCAGGGATGAACACTGAAGCTTTCTTT
V gene: TRBV4-3; J gene: TRBJ2-2; D gene: TRBD2; clone size: NA; CDR3 protein: CASSQGVTAGKAGELFF; CDR3 DNA: TGCGCCAGCAGCCAAGGGGTGACAGCGGGAAAGGCCGGGGAGCTGTTTTTT
V gene: TRBV5-6; J gene: TRBJ2-2; D gene: TRBD1; clone size: NA; CDR3 protein: CASSFLGQGISTGELFF; CDR3 DNA: TGTGCCAGCAGCTTTCTCGGACAGGGGATATCCACCGGGGAGCTGTTTTTT
V gene: TRBV11-2; J gene: TRBJ1-6; D gene: NA; clone size: NA; CDR3 protein: CASSLSNSPLHF; CDR3 DNA: TGTGCCAGCAGCTTAAGCAATTCACCCCTCCACTTT
V gene: TRBV9; J gene: TRBJ2-5; D gene: TRBD2; clone size: NA; CDR3 protein: CASSAGTSGSGETQYF; CDR3 DNA: TGTGCCAGCAGCGCAGGGACTAGCGGGAGTGGGGAGACCCAGTACTTC
V gene: TRBV5-1; J gene: TRBJ2-7; D gene: TRBD2; clone size: NA; CDR3 protein: CASSFGSGSGSEQYF; CDR3 DNA: TGCGCCAGCAGCTTTGGTAGCGGGAGTGGGTCCGAGCAGTACTTC
V gene: TRBV7-9; J gene: TRBJ2-7; D gene: TRBD1; clone size: NA; CDR3 protein: CASSSDRGPYLRYEQYF; CDR3 DNA: TGTGCCAGCAGCTCTGACAGGGGTCCATACCTACGGTACGAGCAGTACTTC
V gene: TRBV27; J gene: TRBJ2-7; D gene: NA; clone size: NA; CDR3 protein: CASRIASKQYF; CDR3 DNA: TGTGCCAGCCGTATCGCCTCGAAGCAGTACTTC
V gene: TRBV5-4; J gene: TRBJ1-4; D gene: NA; clone size: NA; CDR3 protein: CASSSREGGRGEKLFF; CDR3 DNA: TGTGCCAGCAGCTCCCGCGAGGGGGGGCGCGGAGAAAAACTGTTTTTT
V gene: TRBV27; J gene: TRBJ2-7; D gene: TRBD1; clone size: NA; CDR3 protein: CATSPGQAYEQYF; CDR3 DNA: TGTGCCACCTCCCCCGGACAGGCCTACGAGCAGTACTTC
V gene: TRBV19; J gene: TRBJ2-7; D gene: NA; clone size: NA; CDR3 protein: CASSIGFGRSYEQYF; CDR3 DNA: TGTGCCAGTAGTATTGGATTCGGCAGATCCTACGAGCAGTACTTC
V gene: TRBV4-1; J gene: TRBJ2-3; D gene: NA; clone size: NA; CDR3 protein: CASSQDGSFPDTQYF; CDR3 DNA: TGCGCCAGCAGCCAAGATGGGAGTTTCCCAGATACGCAGTATTTT
V gene: TRBV27; J gene: TRBJ1-5; D gene: TRBD1; clone size: NA; CDR3 protein: CASSLTGTNQPQHF; CDR3 DNA: TGTGCCAGCAGTTTGACAGGGACCAATCAGCCCCAGCATTTT
V gene: TRBV10-3; J gene: TRBJ2-3; D gene: NA; clone size: NA; CDR3 protein: CAISESVFPDTQYF; CDR3 DNA: TGTGCCATCAGTGAGTCGGTCTTCCCAGATACGCAGTATTTT
V gene: TRBV19; J gene: TRBJ1-6; D gene: TRBD1; clone size: few; CDR3 protein: CASSLTTGDNSPLHF; CDR3 DNA: TGTGCCAGTAGTCTAACGACAGGGGATAATTCACCCCTCCACTTT